Sequencing of this T cell receptor beta chain was carried out in a study of blood T cell repertoires in COVID-19. Study context: Sites across the United States, Italy and Spain contributed samples from acute and convalescent COVID-19. From T cells, B-cell-depleted T cells, or PBMCs came the material, which was cDNA or gDNA.

In the study's own analysis: Scientists estimated how many nucleated cells there were by amplifying reference gene primers. Assay: immunoSEQ multiplex PCR; the TCRdb copy retains only in-frame clones and omits some. V and J calls and clone size are copied from that table; D and trimming were computed from the DNA. The sample yields around 130,000 clones, around nine tenths seen once. V shed 5 bases and J 0 bases; nucleotides not matched to a gene: 4. In germline, CDR1 is SGHNT, CDR2 YYREEE (reference sequence). CDR3 length: 15 residues. Participants spanned ages about 18 to 90 years and resided in 20 to 30 US areas.

This sequence was found in a woman in her 50s who had recovered from COVID-19. The sequenced sample consisted of PBMCs or T cells enriched from blood (not recorded which). V gene TRBV5-4 combines with J gene TRBJ2-7; TRBD2 matches 11 bases. CDR3 loop: CASSLAGGSSYEQYF. The CDR3 DNA sequence: TGTGCCAGCAGTCTAGCGGGGGGATCCTCCTACGAGCAGTACTTC.